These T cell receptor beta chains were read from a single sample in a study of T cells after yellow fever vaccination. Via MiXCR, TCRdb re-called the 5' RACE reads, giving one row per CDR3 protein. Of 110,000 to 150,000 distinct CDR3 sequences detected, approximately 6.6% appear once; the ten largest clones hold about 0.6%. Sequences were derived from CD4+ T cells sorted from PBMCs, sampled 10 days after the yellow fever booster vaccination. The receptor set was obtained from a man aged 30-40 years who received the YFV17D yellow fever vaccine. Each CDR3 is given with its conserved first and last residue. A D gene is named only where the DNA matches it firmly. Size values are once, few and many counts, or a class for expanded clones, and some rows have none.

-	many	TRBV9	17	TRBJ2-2	CASSVQSGRGNTGELFF	TGTGCCAGCAGCGTGCAGTCGGGAAGGGGAAACACCGGGGAGCTGTTTTTT
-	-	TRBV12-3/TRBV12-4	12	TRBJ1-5	CASGEGNQPQHF	TGTGCCAGTGGGGAGGGCAATCAGCCCCAGCATTTT
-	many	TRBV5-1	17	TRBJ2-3	CASGTPGSAESTDTQYF	TGCGCCAGCGGAACACCGGGGTCAGCGGAAAGCACAGATACGCAGTATTTT
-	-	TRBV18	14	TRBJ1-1	CASSPPRPNTEAFF	TGTGCCAGCTCACCACCTCGCCCCAACACTGAAGCTTTCTTT
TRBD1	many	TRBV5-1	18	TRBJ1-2	CASSLAGQATGANYGYTF	TGCGCCAGCAGCTTGGCAGGACAGGCTACTGGTGCTAACTATGGCTACACCTTC
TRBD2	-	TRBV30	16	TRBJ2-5	CAWTSQDLAGGETQYF	TGTGCCTGGACCTCTCAAGATCTAGCGGGAGGGGAGACCCAGTACTTC
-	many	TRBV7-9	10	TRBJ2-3	CASSIDTQYF	TGTGCCAGCAGCATAGATACGCAGTATTTT
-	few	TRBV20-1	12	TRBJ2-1	CSASVSGNEQFF	TGCAGTGCTAGTGTTAGCGGCAATGAGCAGTTCTTC
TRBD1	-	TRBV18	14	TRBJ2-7	CASSGSGQGYEQYF	TGTGCCAGCTCCGGCTCGGGACAGGGCTACGAGCAGTACTTC
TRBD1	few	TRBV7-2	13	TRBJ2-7	CASSLDRRYEQYF	TGTGCCAGCAGCCTGGACAGGAGGTACGAGCAGTACTTC
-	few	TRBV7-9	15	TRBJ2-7	CASSLALGGSAEQYF	TGTGCCAGCAGCTTAGCGCTCGGAGGATCGGCCGAGCAGTACTTC
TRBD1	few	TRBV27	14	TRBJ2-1	CASSLDRGWNEQFF	TGTGCCAGCAGTTTGGACAGGGGGTGGAATGAGCAGTTCTTC
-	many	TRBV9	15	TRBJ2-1	CASSPKEFHYNEQFF	TGTGCCAGCAGCCCTAAGGAGTTTCACTACAATGAGCAGTTCTTC
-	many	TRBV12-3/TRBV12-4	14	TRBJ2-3	CASSLAQETDTQYF	TGTGCCAGCAGTTTGGCGCAAGAGACAGATACGCAGTATTTT
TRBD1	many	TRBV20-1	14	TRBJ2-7	CSAQQGVRVYEQYF	TGCAGTGCTCAACAGGGGGTTCGGGTCTACGAGCAGTACTTC
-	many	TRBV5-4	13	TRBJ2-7	CASSGTHSQEQYF	TGTGCCAGCAGCGGGACCCATTCACAAGAGCAGTACTTC
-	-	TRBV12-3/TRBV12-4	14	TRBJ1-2	CASRGAGTAYGYTF	TGTGCCAGCAGGGGGGCCGGGACGGCCTATGGCTACACCTTC
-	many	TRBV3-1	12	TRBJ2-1	CASRGPYNEQFF	TGTGCCAGCAGAGGCCCCTACAATGAGCAGTTCTTC
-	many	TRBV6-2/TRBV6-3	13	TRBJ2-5	CASSYTGLGTQYF	TGTGCCAGCAGTTACACCGGGCTTGGGACCCAGTACTTC
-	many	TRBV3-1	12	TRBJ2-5	CASSSTGETQYF	TGTGCCAGCAGCTCAACGGGAGAGACCCAGTACTTC
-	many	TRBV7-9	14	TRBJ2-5	CASSSTGLQETQYF	TGTGCCAGCAGCTCCACCGGGCTACAAGAGACCCAGTACTTC
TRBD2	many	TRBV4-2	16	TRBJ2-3	CASSPPGLAVTDTQYF	TGTGCCAGCAGCCCTCCGGGACTAGCAGTTACAGATACGCAGTATTTT
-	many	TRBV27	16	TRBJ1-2	CASSLGRVGANYGYTF	TGTGCCAGCAGTTTGGGCAGGGTAGGCGCTAACTATGGCTACACCTTC
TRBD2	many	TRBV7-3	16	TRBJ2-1	CASSLIGLAGGHEQFF	TGTGCCAGCAGCTTAATTGGACTAGCGGGAGGGCATGAGCAGTTCTTC
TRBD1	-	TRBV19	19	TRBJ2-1	CASSIRGLGGTGAYNEQFF	TGTGCCAGTAGTATCCGTGGCCTTGGAGGGACAGGAGCCTACAATGAGCAGTTCTTC
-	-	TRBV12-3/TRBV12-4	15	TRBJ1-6	CASSLSLSYNSPLHF	TGTGCCAGCAGTTTGTCGTTGTCCTATAATTCACCCCTCCACTTT
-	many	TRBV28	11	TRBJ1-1	CASGGGTEAFF	TGTGCCAGCGGGGGGGGCACTGAAGCTTTCTTT
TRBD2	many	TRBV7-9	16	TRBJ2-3	CASSLGLAGTTDTQYF	TGTGCCAGCAGCTTAGGACTAGCGGGGACCACAGATACGCAGTATTTT
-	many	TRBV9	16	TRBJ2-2	CASSVTTGPRTGELFF	TGTGCCAGCAGCGTCACTACAGGCCCTCGGACCGGGGAGCTGTTTTTT
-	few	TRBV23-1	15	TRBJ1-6	CASSRTGKDFSPLHF	TGCGCCAGCAGTCGCACAGGGAAGGACTTCTCACCCCTCCACTTT
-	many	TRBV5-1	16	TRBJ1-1	CASSYAMRGWDTEAFF	TGCGCCAGCAGCTACGCCATGAGGGGTTGGGACACTGAAGCTTTCTTT
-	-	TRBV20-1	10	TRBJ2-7	CSVRAYEQYF	TGCAGCGTGAGAGCCTACGAGCAGTACTTC
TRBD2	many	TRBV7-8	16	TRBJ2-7	CASSLVSSGIPYEQYF	TGTGCCAGCAGCTTAGTCTCCAGCGGGATCCCCTACGAGCAGTACTTC
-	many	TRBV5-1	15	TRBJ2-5	CASSLAGGVAETQYF	TGCGCCAGCAGCTTGGCCGGTGGGGTCGCAGAGACCCAGTACTTC
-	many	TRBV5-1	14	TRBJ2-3	CASSLAGESDTQYF	TGCGCCAGCAGCTTGGCCGGGGAATCGGATACGCAGTATTTT
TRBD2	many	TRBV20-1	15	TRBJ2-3	CSAGTSGTSTDTQYF	TGCAGTGCTGGGACTAGCGGAACTAGCACAGATACGCAGTATTTT
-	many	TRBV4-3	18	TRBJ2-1	CASSQGGGGLRSYNEQFF	TGCGCCAGCAGCCAAGGCGGTGGCGGACTCCGCTCCTACAATGAGCAGTTCTTC
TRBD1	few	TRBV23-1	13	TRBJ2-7	CANPGQGADEQYF	TGCGCCAACCCGGGACAGGGCGCCGACGAGCAGTACTTC
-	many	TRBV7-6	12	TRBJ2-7	CASSLNTDEQYF	TGTGCCAGCAGCTTAAACACGGACGAGCAGTACTTC
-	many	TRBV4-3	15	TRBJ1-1	CASSQEATMNTEAFF	TGCGCCAGCAGCCAAGAGGCCACAATGAACACTGAAGCTTTCTTT
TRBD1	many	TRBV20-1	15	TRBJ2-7	CSARAGTGVAYEQYF	TGCAGTGCTAGAGCTGGGACAGGGGTAGCCTACGAGCAGTACTTC
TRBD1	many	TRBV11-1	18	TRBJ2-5	CASSSRSSGTAFQETQYF	TGTGCCAGCAGCTCCAGGAGTTCCGGGACAGCCTTCCAAGAGACCCAGTACTTC
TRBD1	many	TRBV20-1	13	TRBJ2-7	CSARGQGAYEQYF	TGCAGTGCTCGCGGACAGGGGGCTTACGAGCAGTACTTC